This T cell receptor beta chain originates from a study of OX40 agonist ivuxolimab in advanced cancers. The wider study: With ivuxolimab, an agonistic anti-OX40 (CD134) antibody, patients were treated. Dose-escalation patients were diagnosed with hepatocellular carcinoma, melanoma, renal cell cancer or head and neck cancer. The group had a mean age of 60 years, ranged from about 20 to 85, and was 82.7% male.

This CDR3 is 15 amino acids long. Germline V gene data show CDR1 as GTSNPN and CDR2 as SVGIG (reference sequence). Losses at the gene ends were 4 bases for V and 6 bases for J; bases not matched to a gene: 12. The repertoire was sequenced with immunoSEQ multiplex PCR; TCRdb's copy has only in-frame clones and lacks some. Here the sample spans 50,000 or so clones, about 91% being singletons. V is TRBV30 and J is TRBJ1-5; 7 bases are a match to TRBD1. This sample comprised CD4+ or CD8+ T cells sorted from blood, obtained in a trial of the OX40 agonist ivuxolimab. The TCR originated in an adult with an advanced solid tumor such as melanoma, head and neck, liver or kidney cancer. DNA for the CDR3: TGTGCCTGGACACCAACAGGGGCCCTCGGTCAGCCCCAGCATTTT. It yields the protein CAWTPTGALGQPQHF. Together with reference TRBV30 and TRBJ1-5, the CDR3 gives the full variable domain: SQTIHQWPATLVQPVGSPLSLECTVEGTSNPNLYWYRQAAGRGLQLLFYSVGIGQISSEVPQNLSASRPQDRQFILSSKKLLLSDSGFYLCAWTPTGALGQPQHFGDGTRLSIL.